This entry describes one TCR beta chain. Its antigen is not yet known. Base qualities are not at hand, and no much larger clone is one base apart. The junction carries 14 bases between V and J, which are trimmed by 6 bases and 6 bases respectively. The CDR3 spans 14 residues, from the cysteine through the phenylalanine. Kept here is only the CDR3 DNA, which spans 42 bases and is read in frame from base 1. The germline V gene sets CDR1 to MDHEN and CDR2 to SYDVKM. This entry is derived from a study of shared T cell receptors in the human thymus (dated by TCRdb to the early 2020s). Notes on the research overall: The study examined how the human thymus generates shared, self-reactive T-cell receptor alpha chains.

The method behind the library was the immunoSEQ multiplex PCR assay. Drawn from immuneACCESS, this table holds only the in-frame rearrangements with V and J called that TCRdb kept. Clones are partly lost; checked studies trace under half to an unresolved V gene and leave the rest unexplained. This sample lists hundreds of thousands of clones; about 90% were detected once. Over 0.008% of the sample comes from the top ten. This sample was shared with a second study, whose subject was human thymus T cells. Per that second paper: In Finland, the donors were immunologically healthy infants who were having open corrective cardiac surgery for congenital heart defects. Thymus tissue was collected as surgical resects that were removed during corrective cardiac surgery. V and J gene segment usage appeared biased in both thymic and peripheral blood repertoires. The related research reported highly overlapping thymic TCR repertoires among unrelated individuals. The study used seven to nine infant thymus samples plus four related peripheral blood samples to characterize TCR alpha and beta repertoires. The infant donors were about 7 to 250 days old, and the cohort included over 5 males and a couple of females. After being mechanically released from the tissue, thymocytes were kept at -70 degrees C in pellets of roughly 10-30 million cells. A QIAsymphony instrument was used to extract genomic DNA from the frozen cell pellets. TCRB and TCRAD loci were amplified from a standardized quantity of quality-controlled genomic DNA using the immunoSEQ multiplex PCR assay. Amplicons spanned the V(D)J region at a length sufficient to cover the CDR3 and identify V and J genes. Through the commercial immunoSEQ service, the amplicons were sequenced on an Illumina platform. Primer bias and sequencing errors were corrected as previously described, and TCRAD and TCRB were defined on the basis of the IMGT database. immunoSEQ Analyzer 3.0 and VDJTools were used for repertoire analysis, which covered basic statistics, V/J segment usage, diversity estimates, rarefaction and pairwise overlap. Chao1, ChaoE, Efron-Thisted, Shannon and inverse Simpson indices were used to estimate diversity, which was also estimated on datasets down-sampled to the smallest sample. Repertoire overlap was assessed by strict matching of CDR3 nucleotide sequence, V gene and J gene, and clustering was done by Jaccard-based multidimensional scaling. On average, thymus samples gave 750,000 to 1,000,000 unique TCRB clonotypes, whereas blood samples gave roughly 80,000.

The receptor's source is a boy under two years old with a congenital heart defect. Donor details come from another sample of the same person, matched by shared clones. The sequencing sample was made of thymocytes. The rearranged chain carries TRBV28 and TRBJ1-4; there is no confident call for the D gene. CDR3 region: CASRKLFYHEKLFF. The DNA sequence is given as TGTGCCAGCAGGAAACTGTTCTACCATGAAAAACTGTTTTTT.